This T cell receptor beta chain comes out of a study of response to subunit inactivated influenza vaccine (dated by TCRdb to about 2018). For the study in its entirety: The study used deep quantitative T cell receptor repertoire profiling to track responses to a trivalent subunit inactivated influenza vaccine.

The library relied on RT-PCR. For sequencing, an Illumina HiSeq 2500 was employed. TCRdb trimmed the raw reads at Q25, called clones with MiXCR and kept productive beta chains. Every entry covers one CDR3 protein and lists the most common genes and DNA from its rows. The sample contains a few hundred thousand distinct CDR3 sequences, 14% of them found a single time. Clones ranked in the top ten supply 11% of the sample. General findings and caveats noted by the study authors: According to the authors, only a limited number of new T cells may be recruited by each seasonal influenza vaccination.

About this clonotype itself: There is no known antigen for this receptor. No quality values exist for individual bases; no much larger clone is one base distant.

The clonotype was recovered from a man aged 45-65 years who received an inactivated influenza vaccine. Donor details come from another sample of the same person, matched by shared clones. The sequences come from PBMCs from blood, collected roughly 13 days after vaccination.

The sequence in DNA is TGTGCCAGCGGGGGACTAGCGGGAGTATCGGATACGCAGTATTTT. This gives the protein CASGGLAGVSDTQYF. The rearrangement joined TRBV25-1 to TRBJ2-3, and 14 junction bases match TRBD2. From the cysteine through the phenylalanine, the CDR3 covers 15 amino acids. Just the 45-base CDR3 DNA is kept, in frame starting at base 1. Reading the germline V gene gives CDR1 MGHDK and CDR2 SYGVNS. For this chain, trimming is 8 bases at the V end and 6 bases at the J end, and the number of junction bases without a gene match is 7.